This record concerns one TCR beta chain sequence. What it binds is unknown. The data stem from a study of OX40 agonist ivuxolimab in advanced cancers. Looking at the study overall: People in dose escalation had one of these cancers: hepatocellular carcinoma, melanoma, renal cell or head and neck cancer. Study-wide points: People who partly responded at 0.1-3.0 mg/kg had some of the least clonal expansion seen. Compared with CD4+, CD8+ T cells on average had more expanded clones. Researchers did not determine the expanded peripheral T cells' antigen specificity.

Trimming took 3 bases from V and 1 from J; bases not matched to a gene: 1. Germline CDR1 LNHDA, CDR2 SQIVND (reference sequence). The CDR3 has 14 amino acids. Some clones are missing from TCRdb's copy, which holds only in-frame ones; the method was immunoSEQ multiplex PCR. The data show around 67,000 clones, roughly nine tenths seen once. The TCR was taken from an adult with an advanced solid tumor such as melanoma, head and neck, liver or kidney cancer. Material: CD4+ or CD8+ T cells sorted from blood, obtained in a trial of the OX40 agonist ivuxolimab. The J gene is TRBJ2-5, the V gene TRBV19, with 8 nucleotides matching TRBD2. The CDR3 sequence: CASSIGLAQETQYF. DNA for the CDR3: TGTGCCAGTAGTATCGGACTAGCCCAAGAGACCCAGTACTTC.